Each of the 11 T cell receptor beta chains below was sequenced from the same sample in a study of human T cells and chemical hapten exposure. TCRdb called the RACE reads again in MiXCR, with one record for every CDR3 protein. The data contain around 360,000 distinct CDR3 sequences, about 6.9% of them singletons. The time point is: patch test 2, 6 weeks after DPC sensitization. Described treatment: therapeutic diphenylcyclopropenone sensitization with weekly scalp DPC. Sequenced here: whole blood, sampled in connection with sensitization to the hapten diphenylcyclopropenone (DPC). Receptors originate from a woman aged 18-29 years with alopecia areata. Some clones in this sample may be carry-over from other donors' samples.

This clonotype turned up a few times. The rearrangement joins TRBV24-1 to TRBJ2-1, with 7 bases identical to TRBD2. The junction had 13 bases not matched to a gene; V was cut back by 4 bases and J by 5 bases. Per the germline V gene, CDR1 is KGHDR and CDR2 is SFDVKD. This CDR3 has 17 residues. CDR3: CATSEPAGGNGDNEQFF. In DNA, the CDR3 is TGTGCCACCAGTGAACCCGCCGGGGGGAACGGGGACAATGAGCAGTTCTTC.

This sequence joins TRBV9 and TRBJ2-3; 8 positions agree with TRBD2. The germline V gene encodes CDR1 SGDLS and CDR2 YYNGEE. This CDR3 contains 16 residues. V trimming: 0 bases; J trimming: 3 bases; junction bases outside the gene matches: 6. CDR3 nucleotide sequence: TGTGCCAGCAGCGTAGCTAGAGTAGCGGGGACAGATACGCAGTATTTT. Translation: CASSVARVAGTDTQYF.

Ten or more counts support this clonotype. The gene calls are TRBV20-1 and TRBJ2-7, with 9 bases aligning to TRBD1. The CDR3 runs to 13 residues. Germline lookup yields CDR1 DFQATT and CDR2 SNEGSKA (reference sequence). Trimming removed 5 bases from V and 5 bases from J; junction bases left unmatched: 7. The CDR3 protein is CSAQDRGGDEQYF. CDR3 nucleotides: TGCAGTGCTCAGGACAGGGGTGGGGACGAGCAGTACTTC.

In the case of this clonotype: Since the CDR3 does not end with the conserved phenylalanine or tryptophan, this likely comes from a read error. The limits of the CDR3 on the DNA are not certain, so only TCRdb's listed CDR3 is given. The chain is built from TRBV7-2 and TRBJ2-7; the table gives TRBD1 as D, unverified against the DNA. The CDR3 region is 12 residues in length, termini included. Germline CDR1 and CDR2: SGHTA and FQGNSA. CDR3 region: CASSQSGGVLFI.

The rearrangement uses TRBV7-2 and TRBJ2-1, with D perhaps matching TRBD1 (6 bases). The CDR3 contains 14 residues. Germline CDR1 reads SGHTA; CDR2 reads FQGNSA. Trimming pared 2 bases from V and 7 bases from J, leaving 12 bases between. The CDR3 reads CASSLRPRGNEQFF. CDR3 coding DNA: TGTGCCAGCAGCTTACGTCCGAGGGGGAATGAGCAGTTCTTC.

The chain has TRBV7-2 and TRBJ1-6; possibly TRBD1 for D (6 bases). The CDR3 covers 12 residues. CDR1 and CDR2 from the germline V gene are SGHTA and FQGNSA. The V end was cut by 8 bases, the J end by 5 bases, with 7 bases between. The chain's CDR3 is CASHRDNSPLHF. The CDR3, as DNA: TGTGCCAGCCACAGGGATAATTCACCCCTCCACTTT.

This clonotype was found a few times. The chain uses TRBV6-2 or TRBV6-3 and TRBJ2-1, with 9 bases matching TRBD1. CDR1 is MNHEY, CDR2 SVGEGT, per germline. The CDR3 contains 12 residues. The junction had 8 bases not matched to a gene; V was cut back by 5 bases and J by 15 bases. CDR3 in DNA: TGTGCCAGCAGTACCACAGGGGGCCGAGGGTTCTTC. Protein product: CASSTTGGRGFF.

This clonotype was recorded at least ten times. The chain carries TRBV24-1 and TRBJ1-1; the D is unclear. The CDR3 runs to 12 residues. Germline-derived CDR1 and CDR2 are KGHDR and SFDVKD. V gave up 5 bases and J gave up 3 bases, with 6 bases separating them. For the CDR3, the DNA is TGTGCCACCAGTGCGAGGGACACTGAAGCTTTCTTT. Translated: CATSARDTEAFF.

The chain carries TRBV14 and TRBJ1-5; unclear D gene. In germline, CDR1 is SGHDN, CDR2 FVKESK. Trimming left V 1 base short and J 5 bases short, with 6 bases between. The CDR3 length is 13 residues. This CDR3 reads CASSQVGDQPQHF. CDR3 coding DNA: TGTGCCAGCAGCCAAGTGGGTGATCAGCCCCAGCATTTT.

This clonotype was seen repeatedly, ten times or more. The J gene is TRBJ1-1, the V gene TRBV6-1; weak D call: TRBD1 (5 bases). The length of the CDR3 is 14 residues. CDR1 and CDR2 from the germline V gene are MNHNS and SASEGT. V lost 8 bases and J lost 2, with 15 bases in between. CDR3 residues: CASGVYGGNTEAFF. The CDR3 DNA reads TGTGCCAGCGGGGTCTATGGGGGTAACACTGAAGCTTTCTTT.

This clonotype was counted a few times. This chain joins TRBV27 and TRBJ2-7; 7 bases are shared with TRBD1. After removal of 2 bases from V and 2 bases from J, the junction contained 12 bases not matched to a gene. CDR3 size: 17 residues. Germline lookup yields CDR1 MNHEY and CDR2 SMNVEV (reference sequence). CDR3 in amino acids: CASSLITGDLGPYEQYF. The DNA for the CDR3 is TGTGCCAGCAGTTTAATTACAGGGGATCTGGGCCCCTACGAGCAGTACTTC.